This is a list of T cell receptor beta chains from one sample in a study of blood T cell repertoires in COVID-19. The assay was immunoSEQ multiplex PCR, and TCRdb's table has in-frame clones only and misses some. This sample has 160,000 or so clones, with about 84% found just once. Sequencing used PBMCs or T cells enriched from blood (not recorded which). The receptors were gathered from a man aged 40-55 years who had recovered from COVID-19. Both conserved end residues are part of each CDR3. The D gene is left open where the match is weak. Rows may omit the clone size; those that give it use once, few, many or a size class.

v_gene	d_gene	abundance	j_gene	CDR3aa	CDR3nt
TRBV7-3	-	few	TRBJ2-3	CASSFDGTPGDTQYF	TGTGCCAGCAGCTTTGACGGAACCCCGGGGGATACGCAGTATTTT
TRBV3-1/TRBV3-2	-	-	TRBJ1-5	CASSQGQAGNQPQHF	TGTGCCAGCAGCCAAGGACAGGCTGGCAATCAGCCCCAGCATTTT
TRBV30	-	-	TRBJ2-5	CAWSGNLGETQYF	TGTGCCTGGTCAGGGAATTTAGGGGAGACCCAGTACTTC
TRBV10-3	-	few	TRBJ2-3	CAISAGRPSTDTQYF	TGTGCCATCAGCGCGGGACGGCCAAGCACAGATACGCAGTATTTT
TRBV7-6	TRBD1	-	TRBJ2-3	CASSFRDRGGPSTDTQYF	TGTGCCAGCAGCTTCCGGGACAGGGGGGGCCCTAGCACAGATACGCAGTATTTT
TRBV18	-	-	TRBJ2-7	CASSPGEEQYF	TGTGCCAGCTCACCAGGAGAGGAGCAGTACTTC
TRBV5-1	-	-	TRBJ1-2	CASSLGPSNYGYTF	TGCGCCAGCAGCTTGGGGCCCTCAAACTATGGCTACACCTTC
TRBV29-1	TRBD1	-	TRBJ2-2	CSYRGPTGELFF	TGCAGCTACAGGGGTCCGACCGGGGAGCTGTTTTTT
TRBV13	-	once	TRBJ2-1	CASSPAKEVSGHNEQFF	TGTGCCAGCAGCCCCGCGAAGGAGGTAAGCGGCCACAATGAGCAGTTCTTC
TRBV27	-	-	TRBJ1-2	CASSPHNQDYGYTF	TGTGCCAGCAGTCCCCATAATCAGGACTATGGCTACACCTTC
TRBV19	-	-	TRBJ2-2	CASSGQPSNTGELFF	TGTGCCAGTAGTGGGCAGCCCTCAAACACCGGGGAGCTGTTTTTT
TRBV5-5	TRBD1	-	TRBJ2-3	CASSFVGTDTDTQYF	TGTGCCAGCAGCTTTGTTGGGACAGACACAGATACGCAGTATTTT
TRBV7-3	TRBD2	-	TRBJ2-2	CASRGAGYTGELFF	TGTGCCAGCAGGGGAGCGGGGTACACCGGGGAGCTGTTTTTT
TRBV12-3/TRBV12-4	-	few	TRBJ1-2	CASSFQTAGGYTF	TGTGCCAGCAGTTTTCAGACGGCGGGAGGCTACACCTTC
TRBV7-2	-	-	TRBJ2-5	CASSSQGGHPGLTQETQYF	TGTGCCAGCAGCTCCCAGGGGGGACATCCGGGACTCACTCAAGAGACCCAGTACTTC
TRBV5-4	TRBD1	-	TRBJ1-5	CASSSGTGMYQPQHF	TGTGCCAGCAGCTCTGGGACAGGGATGTATCAGCCCCAGCATTTT
TRBV5-6	TRBD2	once	TRBJ2-5	CASSLAGERGAQETQYF	TGTGCCAGCAGCTTGGCCGGGGAGCGGGGGGCTCAAGAGACCCAGTACTTC
TRBV7-9	TRBD2	-	TRBJ2-5	CASSPGTSGGQETQYF	TGTGCCAGCAGCCCCGGGACTAGCGGGGGCCAAGAGACCCAGTACTTC
TRBV2	-	once	TRBJ2-2	CASSTRQVTGELFF	TGTGCCAGCAGTACACGCCAGGTCACCGGGGAGCTGTTTTTT
TRBV12-3/TRBV12-4	-	-	TRBJ1-2	CASKGVDGYTF	TGTGCCAGCAAGGGGGTGGATGGCTACACCTTC
TRBV6-6	-	-	TRBJ1-3	CASNGQASGNTIYF	TGTGCCAGCAATGGGCAGGCCTCTGGAAACACCATATATTTT